This paragraph reports one T cell receptor (beta chain). Its antigen is not known. This sample is part of a study of early stage breast cancer tumors. Study details: Most invasive tumors, twelve of 16, were ER+/PR+/HER2-.

Findings and limits, study-wide: Most shared enriched TCRB sequences were commonly generated ones.

CDR1 is SGHAT and CDR2 is FQNNGV in the germline V gene. The V segment lost 4 bases and the J segment 4 bases; nucleotides outside the gene matches: 2. This CDR3 comprises 15 residues. Each sample had two DNA replicates, around 0.45 ug blood or roughly 1.4 ug tissue. Libraries were prepared by immunoSEQ multiplex PCR; TCRdb keeps only in-frame clonotypes and omits some of them. The table shows fewer than 35,000 clones, with 60% to 80% occurring only once. This sequence originates from a person aged 30-39 years with breast cancer. The genes are TRBV11-2 and TRBJ2-3, with 13 bases identical to TRBD2. The specimen was breast tumor tissue. The DNA of the CDR3 is TGTGCCAGCAGCTCCGGACTAGCGGGAGCAGATACGCAGTATTTT. Its protein is CASSSGLAGADTQYF.